This paragraph reports one T cell receptor (beta chain). The participants were between roughly 18 and 89 years old and came from under 25 US areas. Assignments of participants to cohorts depended upon their own reported clinical history. Recovered status in Cohort 3 required two negative PCRs, clearance, or symptom resolution. Generated by immunoSEQ multiplex PCR, the TCRdb table keeps only in-frame clones and is missing some. This table has about 210,000 clones, roughly four fifths appearing once. The data belong to a study of blood T cell repertoires in COVID-19. Across the study: T cells, B-cell-depleted T cells, or PBMCs provided the cDNA or gDNA that served as material.

The CDR3 is 14 residues long. The germline V gene has CDR1 MGHRA and CDR2 YSYEKL. V shed 4 bases and J 4 bases; nucleotides not matched to a gene: 2. The sequenced sample consisted of PBMCs or T cells enriched from blood (not recorded which). V gene TRBV4-1 combines with J gene TRBJ2-7; 12 bases fit TRBD1. The origin of this receptor is a middle-aged man who had recovered from COVID-19. The CDR3 DNA sequence: TGCGCCAGCAGCCGGGACAGGGGGCTGTACGAGCAGTACTTC. It yields the protein CASSRDRGLYEQYF.